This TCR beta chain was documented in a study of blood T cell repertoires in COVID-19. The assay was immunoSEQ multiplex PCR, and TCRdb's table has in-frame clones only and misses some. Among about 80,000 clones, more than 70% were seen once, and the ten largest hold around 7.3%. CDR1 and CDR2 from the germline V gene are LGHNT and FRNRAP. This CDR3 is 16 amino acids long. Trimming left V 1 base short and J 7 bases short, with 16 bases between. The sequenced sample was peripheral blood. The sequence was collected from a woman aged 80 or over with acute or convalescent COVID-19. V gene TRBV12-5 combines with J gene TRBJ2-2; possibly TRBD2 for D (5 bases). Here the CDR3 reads CASGLAVAGTGGELFF. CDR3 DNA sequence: TGTGCTAGTGGTTTGGCAGTTGCGGGTACGGGCGGGGAGCTGTTTTTT.